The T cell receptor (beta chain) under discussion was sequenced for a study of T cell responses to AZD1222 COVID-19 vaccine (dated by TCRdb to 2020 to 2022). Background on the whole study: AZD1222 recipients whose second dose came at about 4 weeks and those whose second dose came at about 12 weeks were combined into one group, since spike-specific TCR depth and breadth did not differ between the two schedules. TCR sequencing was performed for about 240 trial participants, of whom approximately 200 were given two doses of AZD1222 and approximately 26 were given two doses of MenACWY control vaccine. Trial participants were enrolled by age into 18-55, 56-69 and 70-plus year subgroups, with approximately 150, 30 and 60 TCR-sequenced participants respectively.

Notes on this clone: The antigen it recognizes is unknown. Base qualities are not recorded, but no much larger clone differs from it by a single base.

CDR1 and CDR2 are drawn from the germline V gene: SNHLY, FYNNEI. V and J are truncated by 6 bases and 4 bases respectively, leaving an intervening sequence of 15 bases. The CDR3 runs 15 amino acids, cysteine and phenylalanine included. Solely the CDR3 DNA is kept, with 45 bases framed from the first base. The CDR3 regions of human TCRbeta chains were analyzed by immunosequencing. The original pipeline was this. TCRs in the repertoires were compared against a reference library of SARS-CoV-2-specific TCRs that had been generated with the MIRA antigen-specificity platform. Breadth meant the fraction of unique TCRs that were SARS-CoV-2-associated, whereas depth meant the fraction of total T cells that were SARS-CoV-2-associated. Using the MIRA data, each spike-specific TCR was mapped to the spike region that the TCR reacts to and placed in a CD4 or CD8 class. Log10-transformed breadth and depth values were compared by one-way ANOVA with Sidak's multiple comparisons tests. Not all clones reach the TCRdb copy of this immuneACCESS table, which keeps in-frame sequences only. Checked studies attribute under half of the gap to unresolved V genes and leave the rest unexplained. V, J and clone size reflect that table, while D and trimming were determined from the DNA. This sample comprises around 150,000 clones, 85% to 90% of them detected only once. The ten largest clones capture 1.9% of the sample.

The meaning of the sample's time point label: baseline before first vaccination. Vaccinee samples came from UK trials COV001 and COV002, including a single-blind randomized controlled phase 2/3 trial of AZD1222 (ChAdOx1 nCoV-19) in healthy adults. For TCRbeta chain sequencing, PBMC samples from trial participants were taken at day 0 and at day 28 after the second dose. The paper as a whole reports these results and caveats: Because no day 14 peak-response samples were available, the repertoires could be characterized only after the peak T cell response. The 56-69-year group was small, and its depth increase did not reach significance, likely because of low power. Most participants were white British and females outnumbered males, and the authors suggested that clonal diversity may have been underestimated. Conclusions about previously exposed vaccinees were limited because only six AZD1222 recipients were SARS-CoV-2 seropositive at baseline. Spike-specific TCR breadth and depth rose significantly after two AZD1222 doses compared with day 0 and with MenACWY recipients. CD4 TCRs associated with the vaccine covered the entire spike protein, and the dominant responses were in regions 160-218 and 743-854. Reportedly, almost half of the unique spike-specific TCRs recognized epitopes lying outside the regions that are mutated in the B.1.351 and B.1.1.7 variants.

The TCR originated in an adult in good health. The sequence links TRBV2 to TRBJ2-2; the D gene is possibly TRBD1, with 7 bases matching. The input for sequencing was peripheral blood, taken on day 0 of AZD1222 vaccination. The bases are TGTGCCAGCAGGGTTACAGGGGAGGCCACCGGGGAGCTGTTTTTT. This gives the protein CASRVTGEATGELFF.